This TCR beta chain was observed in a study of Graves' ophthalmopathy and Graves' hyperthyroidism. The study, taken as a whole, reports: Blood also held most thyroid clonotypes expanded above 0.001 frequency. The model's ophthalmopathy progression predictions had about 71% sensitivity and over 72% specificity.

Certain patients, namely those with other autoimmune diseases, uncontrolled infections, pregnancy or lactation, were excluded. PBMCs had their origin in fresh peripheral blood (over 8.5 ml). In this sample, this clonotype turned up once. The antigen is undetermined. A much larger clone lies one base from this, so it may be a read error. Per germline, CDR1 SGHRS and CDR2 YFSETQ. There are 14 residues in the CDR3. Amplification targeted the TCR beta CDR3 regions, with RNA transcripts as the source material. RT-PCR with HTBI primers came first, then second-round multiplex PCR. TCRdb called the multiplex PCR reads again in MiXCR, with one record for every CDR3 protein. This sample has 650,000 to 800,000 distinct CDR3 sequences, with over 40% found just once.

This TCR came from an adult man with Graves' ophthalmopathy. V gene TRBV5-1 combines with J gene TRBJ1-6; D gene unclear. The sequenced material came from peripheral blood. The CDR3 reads CASSLADAGNLLHF. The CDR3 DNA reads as TGTGCCAGCAGCTTGGCCGACGCCGGGAATCTCCTCCACTTT.